The 17 T cell receptor beta chains below come from one sample, sequenced in a study of blood T cell repertoires in COVID-19. Only in-frame clones appear in the TCRdb table, and some are missing; sequencing was by immunoSEQ multiplex PCR. The data contain some 180,000 clones, 75% to 90% of them singletons. The sample was peripheral blood. The origin of the receptors is an older woman with acute or convalescent COVID-19.

Details on this clone: At one boundary the junction diverges from the germline segment, which might be a read error. The chain has TRBV19 and TRBJ2-2, with 10 bases fitting TRBD1. The germline gives CDR1 LNHDA, CDR2 SQIVND (reference sequence). The CDR3 is 15 residues long. CDR3 sequence reads: CAGGPTGGRTGELFF. The CDR3 region has the DNA TGCGCTGGGGGTCCGACAGGGGGCCGGACCGGGGAGCTGTTTTTT.

This chain uses TRBV25-1 with TRBJ2-6, with 10 nucleotides matching TRBD1. Germline CDR1 MGHDK, CDR2 SYGVNS. This CDR3 contains 18 residues. V shed 3 bases and J 0 bases; nucleotides not matched to a gene: 5. The CDR3 region is CASSDDRGLLSGANVLTF. CDR3 bases: TGTGCCAGCAGTGACGACAGGGGGCTCCTCTCTGGGGCCAACGTCCTGACTTTC.

This clone was recorded only once. The chain carries TRBV5-4 and TRBJ1-1, with TRBD1 as a possible D gene (5 bases). V was clipped by 4 bases and J by 0 bases, with 13 bases between them. Germline V CDR1 and CDR2: SGHNT, YYREEE (reference sequence). This CDR3 is 15 amino acids long. The CDR3 bases are TGTGCCAGCAGCCCGGGGGAGGGCCTGAACACTGAAGCTTTCTTT. Its translation is CASSPGEGLNTEAFF.

V usage is TRBV5-4 and J usage is TRBJ2-3; 13 positions match TRBD2. CDR1 and CDR2 from the germline V gene are SGHNT and YYREEE (reference sequence). The CDR3 has 16 residues. Trimming removed 5 bases from V and 2 bases from J; junction bases left unmatched: 5. The CDR3 DNA reads TGTGCCAGCAGTACTAGCGGGAGGGCCATCACAGATACGCAGTATTTT. Its protein is CASSTSGRAITDTQYF.

The chain is built from TRBV10-3 and TRBJ1-1, with TRBD1 matching 12 bases. From germline, CDR1 is ENHRY and CDR2 SYGVKD. This CDR3 is built from 13 residues. Trimming took 9 bases from V and 5 from J; bases not matched to a gene: 4. The CDR3 region is CAMGQGARTEAFF. The DNA of the CDR3 is TGTGCCATGGGACAGGGGGCCAGAACTGAAGCTTTCTTT.

The CDR3 coding sequence is TGTGCCAGCAGCTTTAGCGGGAGCGGGACAGATACGCAGTATTTT. Translation gives CASSFSGSGTDTQYF. The chain couples TRBV11-3 to TRBJ2-3; 9 positions agree with TRBD2. The germline V gene has CDR1 SGHNT and CDR2 YENEEA. The CDR3 consists of 15 residues. With V trimmed by 3 bases and J by 3 bases, 4 bases remained unmatched.

A few counts support this clone. The chain uses TRBV3-1 (or the pseudogene TRBV3-2) and TRBJ1-2; the D is unclear. The CDR3 has 12 amino acids. CDR1 is LGHDT and CDR2 is YNNKEL in the germline V gene (reference sequence). Trimming removed 4 bases at V and 2 bases at J, with 5 bases between. The CDR3 loop reads CASSRRNYGYTF. The DNA of the CDR3 is TGTGCCAGCAGCCGCCGGAACTATGGCTACACCTTC.

CDR3 coding DNA: TGTGCCAGCTTCTCATTCGGGTCCCAGGAGACCCAGTACTTC. Its protein is CASFSFGSQETQYF. V and J are TRBV27 and TRBJ2-5; the D is unclear. Trimming removed 8 bases from V and 5 bases from J, with 18 bases in between. Germline assignment: CDR1 MNHEY and CDR2 SMNVEV (reference sequence). CDR3 length equals 14 residues.

The chain uses TRBV6-2 or TRBV6-3 and TRBJ2-2, with TRBD2 matching over 8 bases. The CDR3 extends over 16 amino acids. Germline CDR1 reads MNHEY; CDR2 reads SVGEGT. With V trimmed by 3 bases and J by 6 bases, 9 bases remained unmatched. CDR3 nucleotides: TGTGCCAGCAGTTATTTCGGGGGGGCCGTTCCCGGGGAGCTGTTTTTT. Translated, it gives CASSYFGGAVPGELFF.

The rearrangement uses TRBV10-3 and TRBJ2-7; 9 bases match TRBD2. Looked up from germline, CDR1 is ENHRY and CDR2 is SYGVKD. V gave up 9 bases and J gave up 1 base; unmatched junction bases: 13. This CDR3 has 16 amino acids. This CDR3 reads CAIAGKGREGSYEQYV. CDR3 DNA: TGTGCCATTGCCGGCAAAGGGCGGGAGGGTTCCTACGAGCAGTACGTC.

The CDR3 DNA is TGTGCCAGCAGCCAAGGATACGGCACTGAAGCTTTCTTT. Translated, it gives CASSQGYGTEAFF. V and J are TRBV3-1 (or the pseudogene TRBV3-2) and TRBJ1-1, with no clear D. Trimming pared 1 base from V and 4 bases from J, leaving 7 bases between. The CDR3 runs to 13 residues. Germline lookup yields CDR1 LGHDT and CDR2 YNNKEL (reference sequence).

The rearrangement joins TRBV3-1 (or the pseudogene TRBV3-2) to TRBJ2-5; 7 bases map to TRBD2. Losses at the gene ends were 0 bases for V and 1 base for J; bases not matched to a gene: 8. CDR1 LGHDT and CDR2 YNNKEL come from the germline V gene (reference sequence). The CDR3 spans 17 residues. The CDR3: CASSQDFPAGFQETQYF. DNA for the CDR3: TGTGCCAGCAGCCAAGACTTTCCAGCGGGATTCCAAGAGACCCAGTACTTC.

The V and J genes are TRBV5-6 and TRBJ1-2; no definite D call. CDR3 length equals 12 residues. V lost 3 bases and J lost 7, with 10 bases in between. CDR1 is SGHDT and CDR2 is YYEEEE in the germline V gene. CDR3: CASSSRLGGYTF. The CDR3 nucleotides read TGTGCCAGCAGCTCACGACTAGGTGGCTACACCTTC.

The V call is TRBV7-8, the J call TRBJ2-3, with 7 bases matching TRBD2. The CDR3 length is 14 residues. The germline CDR1 and CDR2 sequences are SGHVS and FQNEAQ. With 2 bases clipped from V and 7 bases from J, the junction kept 6 bases outside the gene matches. Here the CDR3 reads CASSLTSERNTQYF. The CDR3 region has the DNA TGTGCCAGCAGCTTAACTAGCGAGCGTAATACGCAGTATTTT. Full variable domain (outside the CDR3, taken from reference TRBV7-8 and TRBJ2-3): GAGVSQSPRYKVAKRGQDVALRCDPISGHVSLFWYQQALGQGPEFLTYFQNEAQLDKSGLPSDRFFAERPEGSVSTLKIQRTQQEDSAVYLCASSLTSERNTQYFGPGTRLTVL.

This chain joins TRBV6-5 and TRBJ1-2, with 7 bases aligning to TRBD1. The CDR3 consists of 13 residues. Unmatched junction bases numbered 9, after V lost 10 bases and J lost 4 bases. Germline V gene sequence: CDR1 MNHEY, CDR2 SVGAGI. CDR3 coding DNA: TGTGCCACTCCTGACAGGGTTCGCTATGGCTACACCTTC. Residues: CATPDRVRYGYTF.

This chain connects TRBV27 to TRBJ1-1; 9 bases fit TRBD1. CDR1 is MNHEY and CDR2 is SMNVEV in the germline V gene (reference sequence). V lost 5 bases, J lost 1 base, and 8 bases stayed unmatched. The CDR3 length is 16 residues. The CDR3, as DNA: TGTGCCAGCAGTCCAAGGACAGGGGTGGGGAACACTGAAGCTTTCTTT. It codes for CASSPRTGVGNTEAFF.

The V and J genes are TRBV28 and TRBJ1-6, with D possibly being TRBD1 (5 bases). The germline V and J ends were trimmed by 6 bases and 0 bases, with 12 bases remaining between them. The CDR3 extends over 16 amino acids. Germline CDR1 MDHEN, CDR2 SYDVKM. The CDR3 is CASSRRGFSYNSPLHF. CDR3 DNA: TGTGCCAGCAGCCGAAGGGGTTTCTCCTATAATTCACCCCTCCACTTT.